One sample yielded the 3 T cell receptor beta chains listed below, sequenced in a study of monozygotic twins with inflammatory bowel disease (dated by TCRdb to about 2019). Libraries were constructed by 5' RACE. The sequencer listed for this sample is Illumina HiSeq 2500. The reads underwent TCRdb reprocessing, giving one record for each CDR3 protein sequence and no DNA. This sample's table lists 330,000 or so distinct CDR3 sequences. The biggest ten clones account for 2% of the sample. Sequencing used blood. The receptors were gathered from a human donor with ulcerative colitis or Crohn's disease, or a healthy co-twin of an affected twin (not recorded which).

The V call is TRBV20-1, the J call TRBJ1-5. This CDR3 is built from 13 residues. The germline CDR1 and CDR2 sequences are DFQATT and SNEGSKA (reference sequence). The CDR3 region is CSARPTGNQPQHF.

The chain has TRBV5-5 and TRBJ2-7; TCRdb's D gene call, TRBD1, goes unchecked for lack of DNA. The CDR3 loop spans 15 amino acids. Germline values: CDR1 SGHKS, CDR2 YYEKEE (reference sequence). CDR3 sequence reads: CASSLWAGAGYEQYF.

The chain carries TRBV29-1 and TRBJ1-2; no DNA is available, so the TRBD1 call from TCRdb remains unchecked. The CDR3 contains 12 residues. CDR1 and CDR2 from the germline V gene are SQVTM and ANQGSEA. CDR3 sequence reads: CTGWGAEKGYTF.